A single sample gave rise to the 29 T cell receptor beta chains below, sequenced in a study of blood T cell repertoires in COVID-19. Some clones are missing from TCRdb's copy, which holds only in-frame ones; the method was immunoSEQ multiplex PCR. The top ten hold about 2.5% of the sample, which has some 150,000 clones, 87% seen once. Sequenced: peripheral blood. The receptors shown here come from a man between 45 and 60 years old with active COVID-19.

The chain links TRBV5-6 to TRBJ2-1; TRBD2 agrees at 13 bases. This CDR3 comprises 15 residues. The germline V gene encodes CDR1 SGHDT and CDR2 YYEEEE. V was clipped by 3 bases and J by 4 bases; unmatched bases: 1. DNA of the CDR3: TGTGCCAGCAGCTGGACTAGCGGGGGATACAATGAGCAGTTCTTC. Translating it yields CASSWTSGGYNEQFF.

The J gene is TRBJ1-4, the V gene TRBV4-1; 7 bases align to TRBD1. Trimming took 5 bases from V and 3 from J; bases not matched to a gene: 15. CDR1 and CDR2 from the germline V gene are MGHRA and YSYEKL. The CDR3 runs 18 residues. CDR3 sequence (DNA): TGCGCCAGCAGCAAAAGGGCCCTATGGACAGGATCTAATGAAAAACTGTTTTTT. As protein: CASSKRALWTGSNEKLFF.

CDR3 residues: CASSYSMLREGGKETQYF. For the CDR3, the DNA is TGTGCCAGCAGTTACTCAATGTTACGGGAGGGGGGAAAAGAGACCCAGTACTTC. The rearrangement links TRBV6-2 or TRBV6-3 to TRBJ2-5; 8 bases line up with TRBD2. J was trimmed by 3 bases and V by 0 bases; bases with no gene match: 12. CDR1 MNHEY and CDR2 SVGEGT come from the germline V gene. This CDR3 has 18 amino acids.

CDR3 region: CASSPQRGSYEQYF. In DNA form, the CDR3 reads TGTGCCAGCAGCCCACAGCGGGGCTCCTACGAGCAGTACTTC. V is TRBV7-2 and J is TRBJ2-7; 7 nucleotides line up with TRBD2. The CDR3 has 14 amino acids. Trimming at V came to 5 bases and at J to 0 bases, leaving 4 bases not matched to a gene. The V gene's germline CDR1 is SGHTA and CDR2 FQGNSA.

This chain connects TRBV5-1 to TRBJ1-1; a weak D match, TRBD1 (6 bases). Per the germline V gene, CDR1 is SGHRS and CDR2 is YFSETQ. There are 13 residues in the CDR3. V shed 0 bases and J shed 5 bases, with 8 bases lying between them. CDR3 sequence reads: CASSLGTVTEAFF. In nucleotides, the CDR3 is TGCGCCAGCAGCTTGGGGACAGTTACTGAAGCTTTCTTT. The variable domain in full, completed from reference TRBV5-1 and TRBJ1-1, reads KAGVTQTPRYLIKTRGQQVTLSCSPISGHRSVSWYQQTPGQGLQFLFEYFSETQRNKGNFPGRFSGRQFSNSRSEMNVSTLELGDSALYLCASSLGTVTEAFFGQGTRLTVV.

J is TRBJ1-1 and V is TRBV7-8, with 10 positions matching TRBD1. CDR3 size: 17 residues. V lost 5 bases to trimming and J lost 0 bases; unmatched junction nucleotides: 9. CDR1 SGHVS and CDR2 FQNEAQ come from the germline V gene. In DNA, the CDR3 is TGTGCCAGCAGCCCTGGGACAGGGGAGATCATGAACACTGAAGCTTTCTTT. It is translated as CASSPGTGEIMNTEAFF.

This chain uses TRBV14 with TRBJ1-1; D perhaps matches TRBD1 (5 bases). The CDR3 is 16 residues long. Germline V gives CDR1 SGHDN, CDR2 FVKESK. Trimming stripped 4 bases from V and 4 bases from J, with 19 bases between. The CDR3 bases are TGTGCCAGCAGCCCAAGAGAGTTCCTTGGGGCCACTGAAGCTTTCTTT. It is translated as CASSPREFLGATEAFF.

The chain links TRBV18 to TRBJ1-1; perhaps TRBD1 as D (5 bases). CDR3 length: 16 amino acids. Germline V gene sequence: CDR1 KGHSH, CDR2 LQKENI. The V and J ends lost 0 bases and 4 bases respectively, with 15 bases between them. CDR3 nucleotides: TGTGCCAGCTCACCACCGGCCGAGGGACTATGCACTGAAGCTTTCTTT. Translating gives CASSPPAEGLCTEAFF.

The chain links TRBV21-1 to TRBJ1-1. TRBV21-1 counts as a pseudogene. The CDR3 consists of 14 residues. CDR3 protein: CASSRGPGGTEAFF. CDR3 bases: TGTGCCAGCAGCAGAGGACCCGGAGGGACTGAAGCTTTCTTT.

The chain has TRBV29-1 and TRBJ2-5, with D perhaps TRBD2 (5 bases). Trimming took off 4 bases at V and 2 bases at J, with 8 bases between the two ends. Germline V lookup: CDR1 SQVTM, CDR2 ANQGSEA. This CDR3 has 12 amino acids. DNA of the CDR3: TGCAGCGTTGCACGGGGTCAAGAGACCCAGTACTTC. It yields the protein CSVARGQETQYF.

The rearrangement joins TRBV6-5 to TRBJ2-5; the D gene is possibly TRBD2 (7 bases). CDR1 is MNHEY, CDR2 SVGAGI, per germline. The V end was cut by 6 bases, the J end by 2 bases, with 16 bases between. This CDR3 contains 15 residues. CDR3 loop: CASSGGHARQETQYF. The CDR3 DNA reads TGTGCCAGCAGCGGGGGGCACGCGAGGCAAGAGACCCAGTACTTC.

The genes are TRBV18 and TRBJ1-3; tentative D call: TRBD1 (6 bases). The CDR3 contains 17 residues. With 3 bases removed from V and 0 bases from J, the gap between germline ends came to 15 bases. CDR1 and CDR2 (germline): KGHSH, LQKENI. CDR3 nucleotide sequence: TGTGCCAGCTCACCTCAAAGGACAGCCGTCTCTGGAAACACCATATATTTT. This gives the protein CASSPQRTAVSGNTIYF. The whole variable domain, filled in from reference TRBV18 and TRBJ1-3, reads NAGVMQNPRHLVRRRGQEARLRCSPMKGHSHVYWYRQLPEEGLKFMVYLQKENIIDESGMPKERFSAEFPKEGPSILRIQQVVRGDSAAYFCASSPQRTAVSGNTIYFGEGSWLTVV.

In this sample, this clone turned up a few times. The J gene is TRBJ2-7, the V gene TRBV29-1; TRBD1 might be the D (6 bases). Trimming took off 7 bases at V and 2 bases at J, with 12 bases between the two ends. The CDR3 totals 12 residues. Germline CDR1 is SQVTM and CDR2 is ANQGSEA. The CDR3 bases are TGCAGCGCGAGGACAGATACCTACGAGCAGTACTTC. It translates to CSARTDTYEQYF.

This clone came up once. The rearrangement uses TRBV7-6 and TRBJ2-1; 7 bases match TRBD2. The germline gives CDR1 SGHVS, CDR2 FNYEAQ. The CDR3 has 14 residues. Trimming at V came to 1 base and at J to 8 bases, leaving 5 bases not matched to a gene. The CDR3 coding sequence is TGTGCCAGCAGCTTAGACGGGGGGTACGATGAGCAGTTCTTC. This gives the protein CASSLDGGYDEQFF. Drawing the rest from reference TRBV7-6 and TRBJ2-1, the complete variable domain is GAGVSQSPRYKVTKRGQDVALRCDPISGHVSLYWYRQALGQGPEFLTYFNYEAQQDKSGLPNDRFSAERPEGSISTLTIQRTEQRDSAMYRCASSLDGGYDEQFFGPGTRLTVL.

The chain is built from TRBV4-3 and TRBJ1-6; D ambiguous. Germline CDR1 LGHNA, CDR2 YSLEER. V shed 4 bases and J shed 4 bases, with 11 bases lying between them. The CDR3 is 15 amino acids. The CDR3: CASSRIPGYNSPLHF. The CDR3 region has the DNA TGCGCCAGCAGCCGCATCCCGGGGTATAATTCACCCCTCCACTTT.

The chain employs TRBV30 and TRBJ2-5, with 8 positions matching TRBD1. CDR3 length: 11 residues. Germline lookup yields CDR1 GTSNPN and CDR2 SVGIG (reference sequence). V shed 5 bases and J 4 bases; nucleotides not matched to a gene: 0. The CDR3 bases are TGTGCCTGGGGACAGGGAGAGACCCAGTACTTC. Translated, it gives CAWGQGETQYF.

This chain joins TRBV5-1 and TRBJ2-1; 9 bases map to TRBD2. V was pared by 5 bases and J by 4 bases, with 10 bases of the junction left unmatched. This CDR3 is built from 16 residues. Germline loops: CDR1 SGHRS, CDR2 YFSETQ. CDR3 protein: CASSSQGSGGYNEQFF. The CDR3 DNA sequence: TGCGCCAGCAGTTCTCAGGGTAGCGGGGGTTACAATGAGCAGTTCTTC.

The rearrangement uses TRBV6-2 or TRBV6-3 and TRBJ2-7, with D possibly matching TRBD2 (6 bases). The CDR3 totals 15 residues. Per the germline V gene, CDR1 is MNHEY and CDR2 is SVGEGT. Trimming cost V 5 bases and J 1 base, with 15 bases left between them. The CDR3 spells CASSRTLGGSYEQYF. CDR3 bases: TGTGCCAGCAGTAGGACCCTCGGAGGGTCCTACGAGCAGTACTTC.

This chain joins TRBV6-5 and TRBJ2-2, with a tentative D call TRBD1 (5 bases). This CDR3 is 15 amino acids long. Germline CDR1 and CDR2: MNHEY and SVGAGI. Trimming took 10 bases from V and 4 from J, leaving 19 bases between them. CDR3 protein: CATLRLGLGTGELFF. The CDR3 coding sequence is TGTGCCACCCTCCGGCTGGGGCTTGGCACCGGGGAGCTGTTTTTT.

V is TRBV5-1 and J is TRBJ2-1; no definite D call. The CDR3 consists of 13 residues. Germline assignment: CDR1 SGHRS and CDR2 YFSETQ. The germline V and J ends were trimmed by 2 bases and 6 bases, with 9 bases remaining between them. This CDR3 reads CASSFGGPNEQFF. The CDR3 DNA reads TGCGCCAGCAGCTTTGGCGGCCCCAATGAGCAGTTCTTC.

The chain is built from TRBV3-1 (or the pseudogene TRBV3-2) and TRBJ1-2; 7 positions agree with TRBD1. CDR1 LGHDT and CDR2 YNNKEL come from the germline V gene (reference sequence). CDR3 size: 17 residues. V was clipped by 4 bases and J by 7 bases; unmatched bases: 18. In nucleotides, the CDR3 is TGTGCCAGCAGCCTCAGGGGCCTAACAGGGGCCGGGGGTGGCTACACCTTC. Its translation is CASSLRGLTGAGGGYTF.

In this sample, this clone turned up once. CDR3 in DNA: TGTGCCAGCAGCCAAGATCTTGGCGGCTACACCTTC. Translating gives CASSQDLGGYTF. J is TRBJ1-2 and V is TRBV3-1 (or the pseudogene TRBV3-2); D ambiguous. CDR3 length: 12 amino acids. V was pared by 0 bases and J by 8 bases, with 7 bases between. The germline V gene encodes CDR1 LGHDT and CDR2 YNNKEL (reference sequence).

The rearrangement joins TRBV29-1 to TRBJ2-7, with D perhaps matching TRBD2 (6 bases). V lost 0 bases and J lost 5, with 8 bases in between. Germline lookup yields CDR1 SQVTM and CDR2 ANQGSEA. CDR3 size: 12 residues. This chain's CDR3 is CSVEDGGNEQYF. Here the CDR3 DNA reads TGCAGCGTTGAAGATGGAGGGAACGAGCAGTACTTC.

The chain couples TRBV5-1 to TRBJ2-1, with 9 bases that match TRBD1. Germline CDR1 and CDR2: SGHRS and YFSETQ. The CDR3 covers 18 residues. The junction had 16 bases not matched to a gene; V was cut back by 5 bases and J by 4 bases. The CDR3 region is CASSPMSPRQGVYNEQFF. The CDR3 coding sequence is TGCGCCAGCAGTCCGATGTCCCCTCGACAGGGGGTATACAATGAGCAGTTCTTC.

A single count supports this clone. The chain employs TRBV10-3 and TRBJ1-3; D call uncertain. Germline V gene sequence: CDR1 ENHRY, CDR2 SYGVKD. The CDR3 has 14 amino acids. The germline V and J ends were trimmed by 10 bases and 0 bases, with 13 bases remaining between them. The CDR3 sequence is CATTQSFSGNTIYF. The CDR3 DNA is TGTGCCACAACACAGTCTTTCTCTGGAAACACCATATATTTT.

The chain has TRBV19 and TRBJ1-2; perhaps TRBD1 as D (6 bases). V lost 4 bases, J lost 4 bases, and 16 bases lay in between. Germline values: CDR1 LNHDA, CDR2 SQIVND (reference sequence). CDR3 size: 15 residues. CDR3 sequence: CASSTIRGNGYGYTF. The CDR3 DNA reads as TGTGCCAGTAGTACCATCAGGGGAAATGGCTATGGCTACACCTTC.

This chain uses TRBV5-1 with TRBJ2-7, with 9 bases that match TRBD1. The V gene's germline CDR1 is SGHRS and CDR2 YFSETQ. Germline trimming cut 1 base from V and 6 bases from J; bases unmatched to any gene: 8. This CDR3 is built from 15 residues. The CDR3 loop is CASSLLSQGAGEQYF. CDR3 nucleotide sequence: TGCGCCAGCAGCTTGTTATCACAGGGGGCCGGCGAGCAGTACTTC.

The CDR3 region is CASSRTGTGYEQYF. In DNA, the CDR3 is TGTGCCAGCAGTCGAACCGGGACAGGCTACGAGCAGTACTTC. This chain joins TRBV3-1 (or the pseudogene TRBV3-2) and TRBJ2-7; TRBD1 agrees at 8 bases. The germline gives CDR1 LGHDT, CDR2 YNNKEL (reference sequence). The CDR3 spans 14 residues. The J segment lost 3 bases and the V segment lost 6 bases, leaving 7 bases of the junction unmatched.

As DNA, the CDR3 is TGTGCCAGCAGCTTAGGACAGGGGGGCGGGAGCACTGAAGCTTTCTTT. Its translation: CASSLGQGGGSTEAFF. This rearrangement joins TRBV7-2 to TRBJ1-1, with 9 bases aligning to TRBD1. Germline assignment: CDR1 SGHTA and CDR2 FQGNSA. This CDR3 contains 16 residues. The V gene end was trimmed by 1 base and the J gene end by 4 bases; junction bases not matched to a gene: 7.